This TCR beta chain comes out of a study of shared clonotypes between healthy human individuals. Whole-study results and caveats: The naive CD4 repertoires of a few donors were compared, and around 5.1% of clonotypes were shared. The donor pool, a small one, limited the genetic and exposure-history diversity represented.

Genomic DNA of each subset was evenly split across several immunoSEQ plates. In the original processing: Without quality scores, immunoSEQ junctional reads could not be filtered like full-length reads. Clones were sequenced by immunoSEQ multiplex PCR, and TCRdb holds only the in-frame ones, with some missing. V, J and clone size are taken as reported in that table, and D and trimming were inferred from the DNA itself. Counted here are roughly 1,800,000 clones, approximately 94% occurring once; the ten biggest clones make up roughly 1%. This CDR3 has 15 amino acids. Trimming removed 4 bases at V and 2 bases at J, with 14 bases between. In germline, CDR1 is SEHNR, CDR2 FQNEAQ (reference sequence). Naive CD8 cells lacked CD45RO and underwent positive selection for CCR7, leaving out terminally differentiated effector memory CD45RA+ cells. In the case of this clone: Its cognate antigen is unknown.

Sequencing used naive CD8+ T cells sorted from blood. The sequence came from a man between 18 and 35 years old in good health. V usage is TRBV7-9 and J usage is TRBJ2-5, with D tentatively TRBD1 or TRBD2 (5 bases each). CDR3 loop: CASSSWDEGQETQYF. The DNA of the CDR3 is TGTGCCAGCAGCTCATGGGACGAGGGTCAAGAGACCCAGTACTTC.